A single sample gave rise to the 32 T cell receptor beta chains below, sequenced in a study of T-cell memory formation after mild COVID-19. Each CDR3 protein is one row after TCRdb ran MiXCR on the 5' RACE reads. This sample has about 190,000 distinct CDR3 sequences, with about a sixth found just once. Material: PBMCs or a T cell subset sorted from them (not recorded which). These receptors were obtained from an adult woman who had mild COVID-19 (a few samples of this study predate the infection). Cell type and time point are not known.

This clonotype was recorded a few times. The chain combines TRBV11-3 with TRBJ2-7, with 7 bases fitting TRBD1. The V gene's germline CDR1 is SGHNT and CDR2 YENEEA. The CDR3 has 15 amino acids. The V segment lost 4 bases and the J segment 2 bases; nucleotides outside the gene matches: 8. The CDR3 bases are TGTGCCAGCAGCTCACTTCACAGGGGTACCTACGAGCAGTACTTC. It specifies CASSSLHRGTYEQYF.

V is TRBV7-9 and J is TRBJ2-6; D gene ambiguous. Germline CDR1 and CDR2: SEHNR and FQNEAQ (reference sequence). V shed 1 base and J shed 0 bases, with 22 bases lying between them. This CDR3 comprises 21 residues. Here the CDR3 reads CASSLGLGNPHPSSGANVLTF. CDR3 DNA: TGTGCCAGCAGCTTAGGGCTGGGTAACCCCCACCCATCCTCTGGGGCCAACGTCCTGACTTTC.

The table lists this clonotype with a few counts. The chain couples TRBV7-2 to TRBJ2-7; 15 positions match TRBD2. Germline values: CDR1 SGHTA, CDR2 FQGNSA. This CDR3 is built from 12 residues. Trimming removed 6 bases from V and 12 bases from J; junction bases left unmatched: 3. The CDR3: CASRGLAGGLYF. The CDR3 DNA reads TGTGCCAGCAGGGGACTAGCGGGAGGTCTGTACTTC.

The chain links TRBV7-9 to TRBJ1-2; a weak D match, TRBD1 (6 bases). Germline assignment: CDR1 SEHNR and CDR2 FQNEAQ (reference sequence). Trimming shortened V by 4 bases and J by 2 bases, and 8 bases separated the two germline ends. The CDR3 sequence is 13 residues long. The CDR3 sequence: CASSSQGNYGYTF. CDR3 coding DNA: TGTGCCAGCAGCTCTCAGGGGAACTATGGCTACACCTTC.

This clonotype was recorded many times. V usage is TRBV5-1 and J usage is TRBJ2-3; D might be TRBD1 (6 bases). V lost 7 bases and J 1 base, leaving 13 bases between the germline ends. This CDR3 contains 14 residues. In germline, CDR1 is SGHRS, CDR2 YFSETQ. The CDR3 loop is CASSRDTGTDTQYF. In nucleotides, the CDR3 is TGCGCCAGCTCCCGGGACACAGGCACAGATACGCAGTATTTT.

V usage is TRBV3-1 and J usage is TRBJ2-3; TRBD2 is a possible D gene (6 bases). V was clipped by 8 bases and J by 0 bases, with 9 bases between them. The germline V gene has CDR1 LGHDT and CDR2 YNNKEL (reference sequence). The CDR3 loop spans 13 amino acids. Here the CDR3 reads CASYRGSTDTQYF. As DNA, the CDR3 is TGTGCCAGCTACCGGGGGAGCACAGATACGCAGTATTTT.

The table lists this clonotype with a few counts. V usage is TRBV12-3 or TRBV12-4 and J usage is TRBJ1-1; D remains ambiguous. V dropped 1 base and J dropped 4 bases, with 10 bases sitting between them. CDR3 length: 14 residues. CDR3 nucleotide sequence: TGTGCCAGCAGTTTAGAAGTCAGGCGCACTGAAGCTTTCTTT. Its translation is CASSLEVRRTEAFF.

This clonotype showed up many times. The chain uses TRBV20-1 and TRBJ1-5; D ambiguous. Deletions cut 0 bases from V and 7 bases from J, with 10 bases between. In germline, CDR1 is DFQATT, CDR2 SNEGSKA (reference sequence). There are 13 residues in the CDR3. The CDR3 sequence is CSARDGPGQPQHF. CDR3 DNA sequence: TGCAGTGCTAGAGATGGGCCGGGACAGCCCCAGCATTTT.

The sample holds a few counts of this clonotype. The V and J genes are TRBV7-9 and TRBJ2-5; TRBD1 is a possible D gene (6 bases). Trimming took off 4 bases at V and 2 bases at J, with 11 bases between the two ends. The CDR3 runs 14 residues. Germline CDR1 SEHNR, CDR2 FQNEAQ (reference sequence). The CDR3 here is CASSSLGHQETQYF. Here the CDR3 DNA reads TGTGCCAGCAGCTCGTTGGGACATCAAGAGACCCAGTACTTC. Complete variable domain (other parts from reference TRBV7-9 and TRBJ2-5): DTGVSQNPRHKITKRGQNVTFRCDPISEHNRLYWYRQTLGQGPEFLTYFQNEAQLEKSRLLSDRFSAERPKGSFSTLEIQRTEQGDSAMYLCASSSLGHQETQYFGPGTRLLVL.

The chain combines TRBV19 with TRBJ2-7; 7 nucleotides line up with TRBD2. Per germline, CDR1 LNHDA and CDR2 SQIVND (reference sequence). The junction had 9 bases not matched to a gene; V was cut back by 3 bases and J by 4 bases. The CDR3 loop spans 15 amino acids. The CDR3 here is CASSISTSDIYEQYF. The CDR3 DNA is TGTGCCAGTAGTATCTCTACTAGCGACATTTACGAGCAGTACTTC.

The rearrangement uses TRBV24-1 and TRBJ2-1; the match to TRBD2 covers 12 bases. CDR1 is KGHDR, CDR2 SFDVKD, per germline. V trimming: 9 bases; J trimming: 5 bases; junction bases outside the gene matches: 7. CDR3 size: 15 residues. The CDR3 nucleotides are TGTGCCACCGAAAAGACTAGCGGGGGAAACAATGAGCAGTTCTTC. Translation: CATEKTSGGNNEQFF.

This clonotype appeared a few times. The chain recombines TRBV12-3 or TRBV12-4 with TRBJ1-4; D ambiguous. Between the trimmed V and J ends, which lost 3 bases and 8 bases, there was a span of 16 bases. The CDR3 sequence is 15 residues long. The CDR3 loop is CASSLSGHYGEKLFF. DNA of the CDR3: TGTGCCAGCAGTTTGTCGGGCCATTACGGGGAAAAACTGTTTTTT.

CDR3 region: CATSATPYNEQFF. The CDR3 DNA sequence: TGTGCCACCAGTGCGACACCCTACAATGAGCAGTTCTTC. The chain couples TRBV24-1 to TRBJ2-1; D is uncertain. Germline CDR1 and CDR2: KGHDR and SFDVKD. The ends were cut back, 5 bases at V and 2 bases at J, with 6 bases in the middle. CDR3 length: 13 amino acids.

This clonotype was picked up a small number of times. The rearrangement links TRBV11-3 to TRBJ2-2, with TRBD2 matching over 7 bases. The germline CDR1 and CDR2 sequences are SGHNT and YENEEA. The CDR3 is 16 amino acids. With V trimmed by 4 bases and J by 4 bases, 9 bases remained unmatched. The CDR3 here is CASSSNRGDGTGELFF. CDR3 sequence (DNA): TGTGCCAGCAGCTCGAACCGGGGGGACGGCACCGGGGAGCTGTTTTTT.

The table lists this clonotype with a few counts. This chain uses TRBV10-3 with TRBJ1-2; possible D gene TRBD1, 5 bases. The CDR3 length is 15 residues. Germline CDR1 ENHRY, CDR2 SYGVKD. Trimming took off 2 bases at V and 3 bases at J, with 13 bases between the two ends. The CDR3 coding sequence is TGTGCCATCAGTGAGAGAGCAGGGCGGGACTATGGCTACACCTTC. It encodes CAISERAGRDYGYTF.

J is TRBJ1-5 and V is TRBV20-1, with a possible D match to TRBD1 (5 bases). The V gene's germline CDR1 is DFQATT and CDR2 SNEGSKA (reference sequence). This CDR3 region has 15 residues. V lost 4 bases and J 0 bases, leaving 13 bases between the germline ends. The CDR3 DNA is TGCAGTGCTATAGCTGACAGTTATAGCAATCAGCCCCAGCATTTT. Translated: CSAIADSYSNQPQHF.

This clonotype appeared a few times. CDR3: CASSVSQGGGYGYTF. The CDR3 DNA follows: TGTGCCAGCAGCGTAAGCCAGGGTGGGGGCTATGGCTACACCTTC. The chain joins TRBV9 to TRBJ1-2, with D possibly TRBD1 on 5 matching bases. The CDR3 covers 15 residues. Germline V lookup: CDR1 SGDLS, CDR2 YYNGEE. The V end was cut by 1 base, the J end by 4 bases, with 14 bases between.

This clonotype occurred a few times. The chain employs TRBV5-1 and TRBJ2-1; unclear D gene. This CDR3 spans 16 amino acids. Germline CDR1 reads SGHRS; CDR2 reads YFSETQ. Trimming stripped 6 bases from V and 1 base from J, with 17 bases between. CDR3 bases: TGCGCCAGCACCACCCCGCGCCTTGGGTCCTACAATGAGCAGTTCTTC. Translating it yields CASTTPRLGSYNEQFF.

This clonotype was found a few times. CDR3 loop: CASREDSGPNQPQHF. The CDR3 bases are TGTGCCAGCAGGGAGGACAGCGGGCCCAATCAGCCCCAGCATTTT. This chain uses TRBV12-3 or TRBV12-4 with TRBJ1-5, with D possibly TRBD1 on 6 matching bases. With 6 bases removed from V and 3 bases from J, the gap between germline ends came to 15 bases. The CDR3 totals 15 residues.

The rearrangement joins TRBV20-1 to TRBJ2-7; a possible D gene is TRBD2 (6 bases). V lost 2 bases and J 7 bases, leaving 18 bases between the germline ends. Per germline, CDR1 DFQATT and CDR2 SNEGSKA (reference sequence). CDR3 size: 14 residues. The CDR3 spells CSARSPGLPPEQYF. DNA for the CDR3: TGCAGTGCTAGAAGCCCGGGACTCCCCCCTGAGCAGTACTTC.

This chain connects TRBV30 to TRBJ1-2, with a weak D call TRBD1 (6 bases). Trimming pared 2 bases from V and 3 bases from J, leaving 13 bases between. In germline, CDR1 is GTSNPN, CDR2 SVGIG (reference sequence). This CDR3 has 14 amino acids. The CDR3 bases are TGTGCCTGGAGTCGTACAGGGATCTACTATGGCTACACCTTC. This sequence encodes CAWSRTGIYYGYTF.

DNA of the CDR3: TGTGCCACCAGTACCCGGGGAGGGAGAGGTACGCAGTATTTT. Protein product: CATSTRGGRGTQYF. This rearrangement joins TRBV24-1 to TRBJ2-3, with 7 bases identical to TRBD2. Germline lookup yields CDR1 KGHDR and CDR2 SFDVKD. The V gene end was trimmed by 6 bases and the J gene end by 8 bases; junction bases not matched to a gene: 10. CDR3 length equals 14 residues.

The V and J genes are TRBV12-5 and TRBJ2-7, with a weak D call TRBD2 (5 bases). The V gene lost 7 bases and the J gene lost 7 bases, with 17 bases spanning the gap. CDR3 length equals 13 residues. Germline values: CDR1 LGHNT, CDR2 FRNRAP. CDR3: CASAPGWTEEQYF. The DNA for the CDR3 is TGTGCTAGTGCCCCGGGATGGACTGAAGAGCAGTACTTC.

This chain uses TRBV19 with TRBJ1-4, with 7 positions matching TRBD1. V shed 7 bases and J 7 bases; nucleotides not matched to a gene: 15. Per the germline V gene, CDR1 is LNHDA and CDR2 is SQIVND (reference sequence). The CDR3 length is 16 residues. As DNA, the CDR3 is TGTGCCAGTACCCTAGGCGGGGGACAGTACGGTGAAAAACTGTTTTTT. Its protein is CASTLGGGQYGEKLFF.

The V and J genes are TRBV6-1 and TRBJ1-1; maybe TRBD1 (5 bases). Trimming left V 4 bases short and J 0 bases short, with 18 bases between. The CDR3 is made up of 17 amino acids. Germline values: CDR1 MNHNS, CDR2 SASEGT. The CDR3 nucleotides are TGTGCCAGCAGTGTTGGGGGGAGGGGACTCATGAACACTGAAGCTTTCTTT. Encoded protein: CASSVGGRGLMNTEAFF.

In its sample, this clonotype was seen a few times. The chain combines TRBV18 with TRBJ1-1; TRBD1 aligns across 9 bases. V trimming: 5 bases; J trimming: 4 bases; junction bases outside the gene matches: 8. This CDR3 region has 15 residues. The germline V gene has CDR1 KGHSH and CDR2 LQKENI. In nucleotides, the CDR3 is TGTGCCAGCTCAATGAACGGACAGGGGAGCACTGAAGCTTTCTTT. As protein: CASSMNGQGSTEAFF.

This clonotype has a handful of counts. CDR3 sequence (DNA): TGCAGTGCTAGAAAGTCATGGCAGCGCGATTCGAAAGGCTACACCTTC. This gives the protein CSARKSWQRDSKGYTF. The chain joins TRBV20-1 to TRBJ1-2; D is uncertain. The V gene lost 2 bases and the J gene lost 8 bases, with 24 bases spanning the gap. Germline values: CDR1 DFQATT, CDR2 SNEGSKA (reference sequence). The CDR3 sequence is 16 residues long.

This clonotype was picked up a small number of times. At one of its ends the junction is not consistent with the germline gene, which may arise from a read error. The chain uses TRBV4-1 and TRBJ1-4; D not resolved. The germline V gene encodes CDR1 MGHRA and CDR2 YSYEKL. This CDR3 region has 14 residues. The CDR3 sequence is CASSHFRQDEKLFF. CDR3 in DNA: TGCGCCAGCAGCCATTTTAGGCAGGATGAGAAACTGTTTTTT.

In its sample, this clonotype was seen a few times. V gene TRBV19 combines with J gene TRBJ2-1, with 12 bases fitting TRBD2. Per germline, CDR1 LNHDA and CDR2 SQIVND (reference sequence). With V trimmed by 8 bases and J by 6 bases, 5 bases remained unmatched. This CDR3 comprises 14 residues. The CDR3 sequence: CASGLAGNVNEQFF. CDR3 in DNA: TGTGCCAGTGGACTAGCGGGAAATGTCAATGAGCAGTTCTTC.

This rearrangement joins TRBV15 to TRBJ1-2, with 11 bases matching TRBD1. The V gene end was trimmed by 3 bases and the J gene end by 7 bases; junction bases not matched to a gene: 10. The germline gives CDR1 LNHNV, CDR2 YYDKDF (reference sequence). The CDR3 spans 16 residues. This chain's CDR3 is CATSSVRTGGGGGYTF. CDR3 in DNA: TGTGCCACCAGCAGCGTTAGGACAGGGGGCGGCGGTGGCTACACCTTC.

This clonotype was seen a handful of times. The CDR3 sequence is CASRKETSGGRQFF. The CDR3 DNA is TGTGCCAGCAGAAAAGAGACTAGCGGGGGGCGGCAGTTCTTC. This chain connects TRBV7-9 to TRBJ2-1; 13 bases are shared with TRBD2. The germline V gene has CDR1 SEHNR and CDR2 FQNEAQ (reference sequence). J was trimmed by 12 bases and V by 6 bases; bases with no gene match: 8. The length of the CDR3 is 14 residues.

This sequence joins TRBV7-8 and TRBJ2-5, with TRBD2 matching 8 bases. The CDR3 loop spans 16 amino acids. V shed 4 bases and J 4 bases; nucleotides not matched to a gene: 11. Germline CDR1 and CDR2: SGHVS and FQNEAQ. The CDR3 loop reads CASSWGSGGSGETQYF. CDR3 in DNA: TGTGCCAGCAGCTGGGGGAGCGGGGGTAGCGGAGAGACCCAGTACTTC.